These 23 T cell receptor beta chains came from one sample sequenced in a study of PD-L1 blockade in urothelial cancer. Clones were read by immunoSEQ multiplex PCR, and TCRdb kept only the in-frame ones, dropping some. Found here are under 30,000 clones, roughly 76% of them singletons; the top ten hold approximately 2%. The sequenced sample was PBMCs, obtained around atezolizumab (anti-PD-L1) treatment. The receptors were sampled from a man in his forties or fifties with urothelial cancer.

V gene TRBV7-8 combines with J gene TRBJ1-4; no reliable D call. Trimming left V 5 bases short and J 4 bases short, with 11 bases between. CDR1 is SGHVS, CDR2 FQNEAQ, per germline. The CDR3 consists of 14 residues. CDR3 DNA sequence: TGTGCCAGCAGCCCAACTCAAAATAATGAAAAACTGTTTTTT. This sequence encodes CASSPTQNNEKLFF.

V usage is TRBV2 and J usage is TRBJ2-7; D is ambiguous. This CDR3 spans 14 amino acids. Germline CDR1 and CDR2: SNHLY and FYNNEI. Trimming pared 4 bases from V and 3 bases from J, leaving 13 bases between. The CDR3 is CASSGSAGSYEQYV. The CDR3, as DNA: TGTGCCAGCAGTGGGTCGGCAGGAAGCTACGAGCAGTACGTC.

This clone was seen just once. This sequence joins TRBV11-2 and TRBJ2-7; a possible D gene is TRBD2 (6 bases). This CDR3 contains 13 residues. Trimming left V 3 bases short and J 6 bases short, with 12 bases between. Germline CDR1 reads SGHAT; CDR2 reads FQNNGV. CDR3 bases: TGTGCCAGCAGCTTTACTAGCTCCAGCGAGCAGTACGTC. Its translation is CASSFTSSSEQYV.

The CDR3 loop reads CASSRDRGNTGELFF. In DNA form, the CDR3 reads TGCGCCAGCAGTAGGGACAGAGGGAACACCGGGGAGCTGTTTTTT. The chain links TRBV10-1 to TRBJ2-2; 7 positions match TRBD1. The germline V gene has CDR1 WNHNN and CDR2 SYGVQD (reference sequence). V gave up 5 bases and J gave up 1 base; unmatched junction bases: 4. The CDR3 sequence is 15 residues long.

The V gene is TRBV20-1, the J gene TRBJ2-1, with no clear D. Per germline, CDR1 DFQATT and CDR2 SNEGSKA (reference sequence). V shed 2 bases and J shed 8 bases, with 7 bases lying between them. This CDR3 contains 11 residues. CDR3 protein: CSARKADEQFF. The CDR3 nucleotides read TGCAGTGCTAGAAAAGCTGATGAGCAGTTCTTC.

The CDR3 nucleotides read TGTGCCAGCATTCGGGACACCTACATGAATTCACCCCTCCACTTT. Translated, it gives CASIRDTYMNSPLHF. The chain carries TRBV2 and TRBJ1-6; D is perhaps TRBD1 (6 bases). The V end was cut by 7 bases, the J end by 7 bases, with 17 bases between. This CDR3 is built from 15 residues. Germline-derived CDR1 and CDR2 are SNHLY and FYNNEI.

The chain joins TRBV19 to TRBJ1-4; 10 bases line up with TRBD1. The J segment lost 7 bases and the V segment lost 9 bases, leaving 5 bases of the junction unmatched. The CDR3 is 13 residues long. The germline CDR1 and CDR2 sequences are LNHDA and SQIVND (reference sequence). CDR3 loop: CASERDRGEKLFF. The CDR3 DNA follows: TGTGCCAGCGAACGGGACAGGGGTGAAAAACTGTTTTTT.

The CDR3 bases are TGTGCCTGGAGGGGCCTCGGGAGATCTTCCTACGAGCAGTACTTC. This encodes CAWRGLGRSSYEQYF. The V gene is TRBV30, the J gene TRBJ2-7; D may be TRBD2 (6 bases). Germline V lookup: CDR1 GTSNPN, CDR2 SVGIG (reference sequence). The V end was cut by 3 bases, the J end by 1 base, with 16 bases between. This CDR3 contains 15 residues.

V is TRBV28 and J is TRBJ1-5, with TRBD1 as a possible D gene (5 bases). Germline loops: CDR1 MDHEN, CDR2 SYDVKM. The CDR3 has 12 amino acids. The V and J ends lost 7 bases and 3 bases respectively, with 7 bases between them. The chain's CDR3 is CASNRSNQPQHF. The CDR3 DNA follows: TGTGCCAGCAACAGGTCCAATCAGCCCCAGCATTTT.

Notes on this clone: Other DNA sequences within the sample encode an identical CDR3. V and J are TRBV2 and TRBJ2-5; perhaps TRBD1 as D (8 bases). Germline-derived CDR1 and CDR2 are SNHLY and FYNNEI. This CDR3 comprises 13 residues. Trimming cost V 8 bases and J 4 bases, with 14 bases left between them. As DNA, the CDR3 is TGTGCCAGCGGCTACAGGGGGGGAGAGACCCAGTACTTC. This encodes CASGYRGGETQYF.

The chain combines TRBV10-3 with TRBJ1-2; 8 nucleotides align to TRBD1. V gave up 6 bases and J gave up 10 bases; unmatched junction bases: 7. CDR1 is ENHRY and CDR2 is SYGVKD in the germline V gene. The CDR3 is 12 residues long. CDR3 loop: CAIRKTGDLYTF. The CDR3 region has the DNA TGTGCCATCAGGAAGACAGGGGATCTCTACACCTTC.

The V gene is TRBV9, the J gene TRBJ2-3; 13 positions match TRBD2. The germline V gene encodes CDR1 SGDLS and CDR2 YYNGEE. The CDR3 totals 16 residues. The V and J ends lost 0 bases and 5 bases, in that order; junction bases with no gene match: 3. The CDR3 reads CASSVGLAGGGDTQYF. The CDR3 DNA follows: TGTGCCAGCAGCGTAGGACTAGCGGGAGGTGGAGATACGCAGTATTTT.

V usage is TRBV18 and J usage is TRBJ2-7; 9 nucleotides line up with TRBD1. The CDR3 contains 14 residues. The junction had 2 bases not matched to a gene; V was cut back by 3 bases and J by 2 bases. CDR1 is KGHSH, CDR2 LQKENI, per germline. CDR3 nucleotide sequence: TGTGCCAGCTCACCGGGACAGGGAACCTACGAGCAGTACTTC. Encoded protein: CASSPGQGTYEQYF.

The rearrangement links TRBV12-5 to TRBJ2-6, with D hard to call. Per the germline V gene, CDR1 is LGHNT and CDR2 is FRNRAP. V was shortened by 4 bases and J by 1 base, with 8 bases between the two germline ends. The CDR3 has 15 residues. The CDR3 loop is CASGSVESGANVLTF. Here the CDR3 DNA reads TGTGCTAGTGGTTCCGTAGAGTCTGGGGCCAACGTCCTGACTTTC.

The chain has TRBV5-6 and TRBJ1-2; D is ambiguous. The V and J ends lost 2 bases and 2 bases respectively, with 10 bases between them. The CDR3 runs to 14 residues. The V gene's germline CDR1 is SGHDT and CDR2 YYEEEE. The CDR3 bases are TGTGCCAGCAGCTTAGTTGGCAGAAACTATGGCTACACCTTC. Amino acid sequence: CASSLVGRNYGYTF.

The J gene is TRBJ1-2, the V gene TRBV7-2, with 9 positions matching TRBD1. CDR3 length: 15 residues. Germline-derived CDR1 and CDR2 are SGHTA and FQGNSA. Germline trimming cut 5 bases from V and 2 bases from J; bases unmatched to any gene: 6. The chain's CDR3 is CASSTSGTGNYGYTF. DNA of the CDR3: TGTGCCAGCAGCACCTCCGGGACAGGGAACTATGGCTACACCTTC.

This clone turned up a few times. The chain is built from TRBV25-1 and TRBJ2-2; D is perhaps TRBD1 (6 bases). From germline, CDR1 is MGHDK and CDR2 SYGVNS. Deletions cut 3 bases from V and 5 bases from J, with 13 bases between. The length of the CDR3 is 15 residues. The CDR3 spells CASSDPRGRTGELFF. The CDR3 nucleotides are TGTGCCAGCAGTGACCCCAGGGGTAGGACCGGGGAGCTGTTTTTT.

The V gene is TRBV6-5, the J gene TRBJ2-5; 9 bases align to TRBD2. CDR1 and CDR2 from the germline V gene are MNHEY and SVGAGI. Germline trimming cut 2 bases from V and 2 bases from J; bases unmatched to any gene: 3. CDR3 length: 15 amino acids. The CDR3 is CASSYEAGGQETQYF. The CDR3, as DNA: TGTGCCAGCAGTTACGAAGCGGGGGGTCAAGAGACCCAGTACTTC.

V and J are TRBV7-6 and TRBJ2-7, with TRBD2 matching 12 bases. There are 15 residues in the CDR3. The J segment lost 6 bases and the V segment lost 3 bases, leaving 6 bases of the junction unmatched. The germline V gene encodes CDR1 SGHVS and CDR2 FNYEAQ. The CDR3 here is CASSLTGTSGSEQYF. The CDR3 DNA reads TGTGCCAGCAGCTTGACCGGGACTAGCGGGTCCGAGCAGTACTTC.

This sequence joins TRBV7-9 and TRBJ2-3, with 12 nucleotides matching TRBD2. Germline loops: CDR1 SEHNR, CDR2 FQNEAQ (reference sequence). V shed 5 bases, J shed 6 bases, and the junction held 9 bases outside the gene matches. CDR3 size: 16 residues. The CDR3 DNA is TGTGCCAGCAGCGCCGTCGTGCTAGCGGGAGGGGATACGCAGTATTTT. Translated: CASSAVVLAGGDTQYF.

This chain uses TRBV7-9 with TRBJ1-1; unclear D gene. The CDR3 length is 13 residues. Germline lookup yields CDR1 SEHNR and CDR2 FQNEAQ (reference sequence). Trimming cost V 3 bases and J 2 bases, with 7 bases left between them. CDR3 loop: CASSFQSNTEAFF. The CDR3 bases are TGTGCCAGCAGCTTTCAGTCCAACACTGAAGCTTTCTTT.

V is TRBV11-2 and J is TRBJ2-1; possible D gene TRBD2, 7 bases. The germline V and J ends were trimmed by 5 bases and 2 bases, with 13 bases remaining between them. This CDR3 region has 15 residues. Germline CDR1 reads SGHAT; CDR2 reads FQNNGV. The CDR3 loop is CASSVLGGAYNEQFF. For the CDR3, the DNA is TGTGCCAGCAGCGTCCTAGGGGGGGCCTACAATGAGCAGTTCTTC.

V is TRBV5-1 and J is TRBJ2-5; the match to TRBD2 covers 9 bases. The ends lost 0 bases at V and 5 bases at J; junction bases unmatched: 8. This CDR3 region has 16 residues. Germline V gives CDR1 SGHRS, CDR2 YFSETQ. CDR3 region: CASSLARGLAGETQYF. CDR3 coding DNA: TGCGCCAGCAGCTTGGCGAGGGGACTAGCCGGGGAGACCCAGTACTTC. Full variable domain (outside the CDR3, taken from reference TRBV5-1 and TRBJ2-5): KAGVTQTPRYLIKTRGQQVTLSCSPISGHRSVSWYQQTPGQGLQFLFEYFSETQRNKGNFPGRFSGRQFSNSRSEMNVSTLELGDSALYLCASSLARGLAGETQYFGPGTRLLVL.